The 8 T cell receptor beta chains below were found in one sample sequenced in a study of T cell clonality in common variable immunodeficiency. Broader study findings: Common variable immunodeficiency TCR beta sequences reportedly had fewer deletions and N-nucleotide insertions.

Their antigens remain unidentified. TCRdb keeps only in-frame clones here, not all; method: immunoSEQ multiplex PCR. The data show 32,000 or so clones, none appearing only once, with less than 8% held by the ten largest. Sequenced sample: peripheral blood mononuclear cells. These receptors were obtained from a human donor with common variable immunodeficiency.

This clone was seen more than once but under ten times. The read is 3 residues too short to cover the CDR3 end, so that end is filled in from the germline J gene. The chain has TRBV19 and TRBJ1-3, with D tentatively TRBD1 (6 bases). The CDR3 length is 14 residues. CDR1 is LNHDA, CDR2 SQIVND, per germline (reference sequence). Trimming shortened V by 3 bases and J by 0 bases, and 6 bases separated the two germline ends. Incomplete CDR3 DNA: TGTGCCAGTAGTATGGACAGCTCTGGAAACACC. Translation: CASSMDSSGNT. The complete CDR3 protein is CASSMDSSGNTIYF.

This clone was observed a handful of times. The read is 3 residues too short to cover the CDR3 end, so that end is filled in from the germline J gene. The sample carries other DNA sequences with the same CDR3. The chain couples TRBV19 to TRBJ2-7, with 7 bases identical to TRBD1. This CDR3 contains 14 residues. Germline V gene lookup returns CDR1 LNHDA and CDR2 SQIVND (reference sequence). The V and J ends lost 6 bases and 5 bases, in that order; junction bases with no gene match: 10. Partial CDR3 DNA: TGTGCCAGTAGGCCACCGGGACAGCGTGACGAG. It specifies CASRPPGQRDE. The entire CDR3 reads CASRPPGQRDEQYF.

This clone has only a few counts. The missing CDR3 end, 3 residues past where the read stops, is filled in from the germline J gene. V is TRBV5-1 and J is TRBJ1-2; 8 nucleotides align to TRBD1. CDR3 size: 12 residues. J was trimmed by 7 bases and V by 5 bases; bases with no gene match: 4. CDR1 and CDR2 (germline): SGHRS, YFSETQ. CDR3 sequence: CASRADRAGYTF. Partial CDR3 DNA: TGCGCCAGCAGAGCGGACAGGGCTGGC.

Ten or more counts support this clone. The CDR3 extends 3 residues past the end of the read, so its final part is completed from the germline J gene. This chain links TRBV7-2 with TRBJ2-3, with D perhaps TRBD2 (6 bases). Deletions cut 3 bases from V and 0 bases from J, with 10 bases between. Germline assignment: CDR1 SGHTA and CDR2 FQGNSA. CDR3 length equals 15 residues. The chain's CDR3 is CASSFTGTSTDTQYF. The part of the CDR3 DNA that was read is TGTGCCAGCAGCTTCACCGGGACTAGCACAGATACG.

About this clone: Read coverage stops 3 residues before the CDR3 terminus; the germline J gene supplies the remainder. This chain connects TRBV18 to TRBJ2-7, with unresolved D. Trimming shortened V by 3 bases and J by 4 bases, and 4 bases separated the two germline ends. CDR1 is KGHSH and CDR2 is LQKENI in the germline V gene. The CDR3 contains 11 residues. The CDR3 bases that were read are TGTGCCAGCTCACCCGGTTACGAG. This sequence encodes CASSPGYE. The complete CDR3 protein is CASSPGYEQYF.

As to this clone: The read finishes 3 residues shy of the CDR3 end, and the germline J gene is used to complete it. The gene calls are TRBV19 and TRBJ2-7; 8 nucleotides agree with TRBD1. With 3 bases clipped from V and 3 bases from J, the junction kept 4 bases outside the gene matches. The germline V gene encodes CDR1 LNHDA and CDR2 SQIVND (reference sequence). CDR3 length: 14 residues. The CDR3 spells CASSMAGQDYEQYF. CDR3 bases read: TGTGCCAGTAGTATGGCGGGACAGGACTACGAG.

This clone was seen many times. The read is 3 residues too short to cover the CDR3 end, so that end is filled in from the germline J gene. The chain employs TRBV7-6 and TRBJ1-1; D is possibly TRBD1 (5 bases). Germline lookup yields CDR1 SGHVS and CDR2 FNYEAQ. The CDR3 has 13 residues. Deletions cut 0 bases from V and 6 bases from J, with 8 bases between. The DNA read from the CDR3 is TGTGCCAGCAGCTTAGCGAGGGGTTCTGAA. Protein product: CASSLARGSE. The full CDR3 protein is CASSLARGSEAFF.

This clone was seen many times. The DNA ends 3 residues before the CDR3 does, and the rest of the CDR3 is filled in from the germline J gene. The chain couples TRBV29-1 to TRBJ2-2; D remains unclear. CDR1 and CDR2 from the germline V gene are SQVTM and ANQGSEA. This CDR3 region has 15 residues. Trimming took 5 bases from V and 0 from J, leaving 13 bases between them. The CDR3 spells CSVQITDPNTGELFF. The CDR3 bases that were read are TGCAGCGTTCAGATAACAGACCCGAACACCGGGGAG.